Described below is a single T cell receptor (beta chain) sequence and its context. The antigen is unknown. This sample stems from a study of T cells in localized non-small cell lung cancer. Study conclusions and caveats: Adjacent lung tissue had a median 57 of the top 100 clones found in the tumor. Uninvolved adjacent lung had more T cell clonality than any other tissue, topping tumor.

Trimming removed 3 bases from V and 0 bases from J, with 6 bases in between. The CDR3 covers 14 residues. The germline CDR1 and CDR2 sequences are SGHNT and YENEEA. Produced via immunoSEQ multiplex PCR; TCRdb's table is partial and in-frame only. The sample lists 2,500 to 3,000 clones, less than 30% occurring once. The gene calls are TRBV11-3 and TRBJ1-5; the D gene is possibly TRBD1 (5 bases). The receptor's source is a female donor aged 60 or older with stage I lung adenocarcinoma. Sequenced material: lung tumor tissue, taken before any cancer treatment. The CDR3 region is CASSFRASNQPQHF. CDR3 DNA sequence: TGTGCCAGCAGCTTCAGGGCTAGCAATCAGCCCCAGCATTTT.